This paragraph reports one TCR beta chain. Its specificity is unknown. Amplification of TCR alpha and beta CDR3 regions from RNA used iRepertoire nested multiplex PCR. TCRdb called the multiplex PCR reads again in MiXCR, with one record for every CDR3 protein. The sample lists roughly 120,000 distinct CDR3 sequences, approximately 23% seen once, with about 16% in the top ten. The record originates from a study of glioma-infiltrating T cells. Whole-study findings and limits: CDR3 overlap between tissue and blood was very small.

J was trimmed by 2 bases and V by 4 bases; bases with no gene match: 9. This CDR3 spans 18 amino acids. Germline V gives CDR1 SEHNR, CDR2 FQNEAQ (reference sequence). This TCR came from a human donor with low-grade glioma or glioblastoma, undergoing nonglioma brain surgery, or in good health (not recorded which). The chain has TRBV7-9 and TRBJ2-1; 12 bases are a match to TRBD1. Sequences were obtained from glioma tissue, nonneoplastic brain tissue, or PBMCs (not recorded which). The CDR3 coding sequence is TGTGCCAGCAGCTCTAGGGACAGGGGGCAGGGGGCCTACAATGAGCAGTTCTTC. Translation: CASSSRDRGQGAYNEQFF.